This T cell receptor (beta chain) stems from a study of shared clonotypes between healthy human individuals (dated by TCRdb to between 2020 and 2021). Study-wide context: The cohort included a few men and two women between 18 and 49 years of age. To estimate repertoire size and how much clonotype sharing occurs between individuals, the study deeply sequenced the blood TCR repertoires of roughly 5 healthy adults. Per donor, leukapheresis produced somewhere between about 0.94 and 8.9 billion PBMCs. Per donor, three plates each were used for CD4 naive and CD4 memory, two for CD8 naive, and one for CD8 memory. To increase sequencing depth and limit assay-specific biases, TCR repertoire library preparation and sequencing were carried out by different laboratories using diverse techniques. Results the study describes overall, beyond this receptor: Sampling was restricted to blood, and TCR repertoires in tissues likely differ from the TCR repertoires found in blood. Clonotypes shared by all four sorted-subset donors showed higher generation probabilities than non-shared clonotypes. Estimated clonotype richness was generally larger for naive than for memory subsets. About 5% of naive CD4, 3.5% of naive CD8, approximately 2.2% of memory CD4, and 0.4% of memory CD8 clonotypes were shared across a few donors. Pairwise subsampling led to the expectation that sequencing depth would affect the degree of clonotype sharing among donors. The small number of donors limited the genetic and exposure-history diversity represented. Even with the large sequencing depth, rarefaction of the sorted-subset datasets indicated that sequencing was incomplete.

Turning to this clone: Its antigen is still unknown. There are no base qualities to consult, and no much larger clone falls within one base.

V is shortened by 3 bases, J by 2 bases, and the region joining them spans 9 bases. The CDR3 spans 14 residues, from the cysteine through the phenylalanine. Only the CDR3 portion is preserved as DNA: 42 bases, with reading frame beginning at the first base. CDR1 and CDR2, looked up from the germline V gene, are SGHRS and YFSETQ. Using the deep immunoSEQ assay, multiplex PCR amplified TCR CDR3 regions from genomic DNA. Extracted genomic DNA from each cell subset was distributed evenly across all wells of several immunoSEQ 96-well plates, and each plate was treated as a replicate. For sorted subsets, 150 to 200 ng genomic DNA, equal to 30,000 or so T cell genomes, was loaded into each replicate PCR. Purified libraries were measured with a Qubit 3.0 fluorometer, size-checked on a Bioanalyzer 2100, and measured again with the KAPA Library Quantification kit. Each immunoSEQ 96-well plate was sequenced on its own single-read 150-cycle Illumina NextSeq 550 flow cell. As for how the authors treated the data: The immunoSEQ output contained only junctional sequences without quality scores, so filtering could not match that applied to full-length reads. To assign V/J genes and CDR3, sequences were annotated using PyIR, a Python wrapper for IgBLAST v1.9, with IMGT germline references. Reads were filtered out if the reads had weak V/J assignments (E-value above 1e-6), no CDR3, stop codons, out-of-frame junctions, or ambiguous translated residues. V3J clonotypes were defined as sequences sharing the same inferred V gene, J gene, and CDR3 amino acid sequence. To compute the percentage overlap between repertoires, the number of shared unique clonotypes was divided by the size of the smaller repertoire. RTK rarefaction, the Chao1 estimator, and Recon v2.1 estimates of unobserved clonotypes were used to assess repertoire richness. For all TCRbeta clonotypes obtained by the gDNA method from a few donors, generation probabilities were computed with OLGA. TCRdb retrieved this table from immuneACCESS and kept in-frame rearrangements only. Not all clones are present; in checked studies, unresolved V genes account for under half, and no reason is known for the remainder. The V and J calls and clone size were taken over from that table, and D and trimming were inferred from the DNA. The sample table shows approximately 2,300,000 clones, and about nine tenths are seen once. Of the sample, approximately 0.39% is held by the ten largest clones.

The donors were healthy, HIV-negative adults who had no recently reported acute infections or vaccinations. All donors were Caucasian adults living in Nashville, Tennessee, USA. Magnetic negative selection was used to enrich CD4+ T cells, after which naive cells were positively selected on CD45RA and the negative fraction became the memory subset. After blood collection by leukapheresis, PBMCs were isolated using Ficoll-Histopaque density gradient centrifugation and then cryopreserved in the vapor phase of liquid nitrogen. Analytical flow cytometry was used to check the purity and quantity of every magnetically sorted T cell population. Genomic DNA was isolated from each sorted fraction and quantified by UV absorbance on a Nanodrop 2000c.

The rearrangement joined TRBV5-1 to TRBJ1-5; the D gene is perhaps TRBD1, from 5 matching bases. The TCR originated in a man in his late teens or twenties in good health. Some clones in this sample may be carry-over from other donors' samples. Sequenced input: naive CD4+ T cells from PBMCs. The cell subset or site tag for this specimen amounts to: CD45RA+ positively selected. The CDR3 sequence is CASSWGEGNQPQHF. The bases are TGCGCCAGCAGCTGGGGGGAGGGCAATCAGCCCCAGCATTTT.